This T cell receptor beta chain was captured by sequencing in a study of technical replicates of blood from a handful of donors. Trimming removed 6 bases from V and 4 bases from J, with 15 bases in between. Germline assignment: CDR1 MNHNS and CDR2 SASEGT. The CDR3 extends over 14 amino acids. TCRdb's copy holds only in-frame clones and misses some; the assay was immunoSEQ multiplex PCR. The sample contains roughly 51,000 clones, 80% to 95% of which appear only once. The material sequenced was PBMCs. This chain connects TRBV6-1 to TRBJ2-5, with TRBD2 as a possible D gene (7 bases). This sequence originates from a human donor in good health. Some clones in this sample may be carry-over from other donors' samples. For the CDR3, the DNA is TGTGCCAGCAGATACACGGGGGGCCCAGAGACCCAGTACTTC. It translates to CASRYTGGPETQYF.